This T cell receptor (beta chain) was documented in a study of OX40 agonist ivuxolimab in advanced cancers. Study overall: Patients got intravenous ivuxolimab at 0.01 to 10 mg/kg every 2 weeks.

CDR1 SGHRS and CDR2 YFSETQ come from the germline V gene. V shed 4 bases and J 2 bases; nucleotides not matched to a gene: 5. The CDR3 sequence is 15 residues long. General study findings and limits: CD8+ T cells (on average) carried more expanded clones than CD4+ T cells. Normalized T-cell clonal expansion was also low in some nonresponders.

TCRdb's copy holds only in-frame clones and misses some; the assay was immunoSEQ multiplex PCR. Here the sample spans 69,000 or so clones, 85% to 90% being singletons. Comments on this clone: Its antigen is unknown.

The clonotype comes from an adult with an advanced solid tumor such as melanoma, head and neck, liver or kidney cancer. Sequenced here: CD4+ or CD8+ T cells sorted from blood, sampled in a trial of the OX40 agonist ivuxolimab. The chain carries TRBV5-1 and TRBJ2-7, with 11 bases fitting TRBD1. In nucleotides, the CDR3 is TGCGCCAGCAGCGATCCGGGACAGGGGGCCTACGAGCAGTACTTC. The encoded protein is CASSDPGQGAYEQYF.